Following are 32 T cell receptor beta chains from one sample sequenced in a study of regulatory T cells in long-lasting Graves disease. Investigators prepared the TCR beta libraries by applying iRepertoire HTBI primers and Arm-PCR of CDR3 regions. One entry per CDR3 protein results from TCRdb running MiXCR on the multiplex PCR reads. Of 450,000 to 650,000 distinct CDR3 sequences in the sample, around 15% were seen once. The time point was: newly diagnosed GD, antithyroid drugs for less than 3 months. RNA extracted from PBMCs served as the sequencing template. These sequences were also reported in another study, on T cells in Graves' hyperthyroidism and ophthalmopathy.

The sequences come from peripheral blood mononuclear cells (PBMCs), collected at new diagnosis, from a patient treated with antithyroid drugs. Receptors originate from a woman aged 40 to 65 with Graves disease.

This clonotype turned up a few times. This rearrangement joins TRBV12-3 or TRBV12-4 to TRBJ1-4; D not certain. The ends were cut back, 6 bases at V and 8 bases at J, with 10 bases in the middle. The CDR3 loop spans 12 amino acids. The CDR3 nucleotides read TGTGCCAGCAGCTCAAGGAGGGAAAAACTGTTTTTT. Protein: CASSSRREKLFF.

The chain joins TRBV28 to TRBJ2-7; 7 bases line up with TRBD1. From germline, CDR1 is MDHEN and CDR2 SYDVKM. The CDR3 extends over 15 amino acids. The junction had 7 bases not matched to a gene; V was cut back by 4 bases and J by 1 base. The CDR3: CASSSTDRRSYEQYF. DNA for the CDR3: TGTGCCAGCAGTTCTACGGACAGGCGATCCTACGAGCAGTACTTC.

This clonotype was detected many times. The CDR3 is CASSSTPLAAPYNEQFF. The CDR3 bases are TGTGCCAGCAGCTCCACCCCTCTGGCCGCCCCCTACAATGAGCAGTTCTTC. The rearrangement uses TRBV7-8 and TRBJ2-1; D not resolved. From germline, CDR1 is SGHVS and CDR2 FQNEAQ. Between the trimmed V and J ends, which lost 4 bases and 2 bases, there was a span of 18 bases. This CDR3 contains 17 residues.

This clonotype was counted between two and nine times. The chain is built from TRBV7-9 and TRBJ1-4, with D possibly being TRBD1 (5 bases). The V and J ends lost 5 bases and 0 bases respectively, with 13 bases between them. The CDR3 loop spans 16 amino acids. In germline, CDR1 is SEHNR, CDR2 FQNEAQ (reference sequence). The CDR3 region is CASSPDSFSTNEKLFF. CDR3 nucleotides: TGTGCCAGCAGCCCTGACAGCTTCTCAACTAATGAAAAACTGTTTTTT.

This clonotype was found many times. The rearrangement joins TRBV12-3 or TRBV12-4 to TRBJ2-1; D ambiguous. The CDR3 is 15 amino acids. V dropped 6 bases and J dropped 4 bases, with 16 bases sitting between them. CDR3 protein: CASSRNPTDYNEQFF. CDR3 DNA: TGTGCCAGCAGCCGCAATCCAACAGATTACAATGAGCAGTTCTTC.

V usage is TRBV19 and J usage is TRBJ2-1; D gene uncertain. There are 16 residues in the CDR3. Germline CDR1 is LNHDA and CDR2 is SQIVND (reference sequence). Between the trimmed V and J ends, which lost 5 bases and 0 bases, there was a span of 14 bases. The CDR3 loop is CASSVGLGSSYNEQFF. CDR3 DNA: TGTGCCAGTAGTGTTGGCCTAGGCAGCTCCTACAATGAGCAGTTCTTC.

This clonotype was seen ten or more times. V is TRBV5-1 and J is TRBJ2-7; D not certain. Germline CDR1 is SGHRS and CDR2 is YFSETQ. Trimming shortened V by 0 bases and J by 1 base, and 14 bases separated the two germline ends. This CDR3 comprises 16 residues. This CDR3 is CASSLAFIGISYEQYF. The DNA for the CDR3 is TGCGCCAGCAGCTTGGCCTTCATCGGAATATCCTACGAGCAGTACTTC.

This clonotype occurred many times. The genes are TRBV2 and TRBJ1-1; D is possibly TRBD1 (5 bases). The CDR3 contains 14 residues. Trimming shortened V by 3 bases and J by 3 bases, and 11 bases separated the two germline ends. Germline V gene lookup returns CDR1 SNHLY and CDR2 FYNNEI. The CDR3 DNA sequence: TGTGCCAGCAGTGAGCTTGGGACTGACACTGAAGCTTTCTTT. Protein sequence: CASSELGTDTEAFF.

The rearrangement links TRBV5-1 to TRBJ1-2, with TRBD1 matching 10 bases. Trimming cost V 5 bases and J 6 bases; bases outside gene matches: 7. Germline CDR1 reads SGHRS; CDR2 reads YFSETQ. The CDR3 loop spans 14 amino acids. CDR3 protein: CASRIDRGPDGYTF. The CDR3 DNA reads TGCGCCAGCAGAATCGACAGGGGGCCCGATGGCTACACCTTC.

Note on this clonotype: The conserved final phenylalanine or tryptophan is absent from the CDR3, which likely points to a read error. The chain employs TRBV5-6 and TRBJ1-4, with 7 bases matching TRBD1. The CDR3 is 13 residues long. CDR1 and CDR2 from the germline V gene are SGHDT and YYEEEE. V dropped 4 bases and J dropped 7; count of bases not matched to a gene: 4. The CDR3 protein is CASSLGTAEKLFL. CDR3 nucleotide sequence: TGTGCCAGCAGCCTAGGGACAGCTGAAAAACTGTTTCTT.

This clonotype was counted at least ten times. The rearrangement uses TRBV30 and TRBJ2-3; D is perhaps TRBD1 (6 bases). Germline lookup yields CDR1 GTSNPN and CDR2 SVGIG (reference sequence). This CDR3 spans 13 amino acids. Trimming removed 3 bases at V and 7 bases at J, with 14 bases between. In nucleotides, the CDR3 is TGTGCCTGGAGGCCTCAGGGGCTCTATACGCAGTATTTT. Translation gives CAWRPQGLYTQYF.

V and J are TRBV3-1 and TRBJ1-5; D remains unclear. The CDR3 loop spans 14 amino acids. Per the germline V gene, CDR1 is LGHDT and CDR2 is YNNKEL (reference sequence). V gave up 2 bases and J gave up 0 bases, with 5 bases separating them. DNA of the CDR3: TGTGCCAGCAGCCAATTCTCTAGCAATCAGCCCCAGCATTTT. Residues: CASSQFSSNQPQHF.

This clonotype appeared many times. The genes are TRBV12-3 or TRBV12-4 and TRBJ2-2, with TRBD2 as a possible D gene (5 bases). The CDR3 contains 15 residues. V was shortened by 6 bases and J by 7 bases, with 18 bases between the two germline ends. CDR3 in DNA: TGTGCCAGCAGCTCCGTGCCCGGGGTGAACGGGGAGCTGTTTTTT. As protein: CASSSVPGVNGELFF.

The chain couples TRBV24-1 to TRBJ2-5, with TRBD2 identical over 9 bases. Germline CDR1 reads KGHDR; CDR2 reads SFDVKD. The junction had 4 bases not matched to a gene; V was cut back by 3 bases and J by 3 bases. The CDR3 has 15 amino acids. CDR3 DNA: TGTGCCACCAGTGATCCCTTAGCGGGGGAAGAGACCCAGTACTTC. This codes for CATSDPLAGEETQYF.

The sample holds many counts of this clonotype. This CDR3 reads CASSEQASGGETQYF. CDR3 coding DNA: TGTGCCAGCAGTGAACAGGCTAGCGGGGGAGAGACCCAGTACTTC. The V call is TRBV2, the J call TRBJ2-5; 10 bases align to TRBD2. The germline V gene has CDR1 SNHLY and CDR2 FYNNEI. The CDR3 contains 15 residues. Germline trimming cut 2 bases from V and 4 bases from J; bases unmatched to any gene: 4.

In this sample, this clonotype turned up many times. The J gene is TRBJ2-3, the V gene TRBV2; no clear D. Germline V lookup: CDR1 SNHLY, CDR2 FYNNEI. The CDR3 sequence is 14 residues long. Trimming took 7 bases from V and 0 from J, leaving 11 bases between them. CDR3 sequence: CASTRRSSTDTQYF. The CDR3 nucleotides are TGTGCCAGCACCAGGAGATCGAGCACAGATACGCAGTATTTT.

In its sample, this clonotype was seen many times. The V gene is TRBV5-1, the J gene TRBJ2-1, with a tentative D call TRBD2 (6 bases). Germline loops: CDR1 SGHRS, CDR2 YFSETQ. The CDR3 is 12 amino acids. Trimming pared 5 bases from V and 7 bases from J, leaving 10 bases between. The CDR3 loop reads CASREGGNEQFF. The CDR3 coding sequence is TGCGCCAGCAGGGAAGGAGGGAATGAGCAGTTCTTC.

On this clonotype itself: Lacking the conserved final phenylalanine or tryptophan, this CDR3 likely reflects a read error. J is TRBJ1-4 and V is TRBV11-2, with D possibly matching TRBD1 (5 bases). Trimming cost V 5 bases and J 7 bases, with 17 bases left between them. CDR3 length: 15 amino acids. The germline V gene encodes CDR1 SGHAT and CDR2 FQNNGV. The chain's CDR3 is CASSQGRVSGEKLFL. The CDR3 nucleotides are TGTGCCAGCAGCCAGGGCCGGGTTTCGGGTGAAAAACTGTTTCTT.

This clonotype was seen repeatedly, ten times or more. The rearrangement uses TRBV6-5 and TRBJ2-2; 8 nucleotides line up with TRBD1. Germline CDR1 is MNHEY and CDR2 is SVGAGI. After removal of 4 bases from V and 1 base from J, the junction contained 2 bases not matched to a gene. The CDR3 consists of 15 residues. In nucleotides, the CDR3 is TGTGCCAGCAGTTTTGGGACAGGGAACACCGGGGAGCTGTTTTTT. Protein sequence: CASSFGTGNTGELFF.

This chain connects TRBV5-8 to TRBJ1-6; D is unresolved. The germline V and J ends were trimmed by 4 bases and 0 bases, with 17 bases remaining between them. CDR1 and CDR2 from the germline V gene are SGHTS and YDEGEE. The length of the CDR3 is 18 residues. CDR3 sequence: CASSPDPSQYSYNSPLHF. CDR3 DNA: TGTGCCAGCAGCCCGGACCCCTCACAATACTCCTATAATTCACCCCTCCACTTT. The entire variable domain, with the rest obtained from reference TRBV5-8 and TRBJ1-6, is as follows: EAGVTQSPTHLIKTRGQQATLRCSPISGHTSVYWYQQALGLGLQFLLWYDEGEERNRGNFPPRFSGRQFPNYSSELNVNALELEDSALYLCASSPDPSQYSYNSPLHFGNGTRLTVT.

This rearrangement joins TRBV2 to TRBJ1-6; no firm D call. Per the germline V gene, CDR1 is SNHLY and CDR2 is FYNNEI. CDR3 length: 15 residues. Trimming removed 6 bases from V and 0 bases from J, with 9 bases in between. CDR3 loop: CASSVRSSYNSPLHF. The CDR3 bases are TGTGCCAGCAGCGTCAGGAGCTCCTATAATTCACCCCTCCACTTT.

This clonotype has just a few counts. This may be a read error: a much more frequent sequence differs by one nucleotide. V usage is TRBV18 and J usage is TRBJ2-3; no clear D gene. Trimming stripped 0 bases from V and 4 bases from J, with 14 bases between. The CDR3 has 16 residues. Germline V lookup: CDR1 KGHSH, CDR2 LQKENI. The CDR3 sequence: CASSPPVYFGADTQYF. The CDR3, as DNA: TGTGCCAGCTCACCACCAGTATACTTCGGCGCAGATACGCAGTATTTT.

This clonotype was recorded at least ten times. The V call is TRBV7-3, the J call TRBJ1-1, with D maybe TRBD1 (6 bases). Germline CDR1 is SGHTA and CDR2 is FQGTGA. V dropped 5 bases and J dropped 3 bases, with 13 bases sitting between them. The CDR3 contains 14 residues. Written as DNA, the CDR3 is TGTGCCAGCAGCAAAGATGGGGGGCACACTGAAGCTTTCTTT. Protein: CASSKDGGHTEAFF.

V is TRBV30 and J is TRBJ1-1; a possible D gene is TRBD1 (6 bases). The V end lost 5 bases, the J end lost 11 bases, and 15 bases lay between the germline ends. Germline V gene sequence: CDR1 GTSNPN, CDR2 SVGIG (reference sequence). The CDR3 runs to 11 residues. DNA of the CDR3: TGTGCCTGGGGGGGAGGGGGGAAGGCTTTCTTT. This gives the protein CAWGGGGKAFF. The variable domain in full, completed from reference TRBV30 and TRBJ1-1, reads SQTIHQWPATLVQPVGSPLSLECTVEGTSNPNLYWYRQAAGRGLQLLFYSVGIGQISSEVPQNLSASRPQDRQFILSSKKLLLSDSGFYLCAWGGGGKAFFGQGTRLTVV.

There are many counts of this clonotype. The chain joins TRBV7-9 to TRBJ1-5; D gene ambiguous. This CDR3 is 13 amino acids long. CDR1 and CDR2 from the germline V gene are SEHNR and FQNEAQ (reference sequence). V dropped 6 bases and J dropped 7 bases, with 13 bases sitting between them. CDR3 protein: CASSSLGGQPQHF. Here the CDR3 DNA reads TGTGCCAGCAGTTCCCTAGGTGGCCAGCCCCAGCATTTT.

This clonotype occurred a few times. This CDR3 reads CASMTGGTYEQYF. As DNA, the CDR3 is TGTGCCAGCATGACAGGGGGCACCTACGAGCAGTACTTC. V is TRBV12-3 or TRBV12-4 and J is TRBJ2-7, with TRBD1 matching 10 bases. Trimming took 7 bases from V and 2 from J; bases not matched to a gene: 2. This CDR3 is built from 13 residues.

This clonotype was recorded at least ten times. The chain is built from TRBV6-1 and TRBJ1-2, with 10 positions matching TRBD1. Trimming cost V 3 bases and J 7 bases; bases outside gene matches: 8. This CDR3 comprises 15 residues. From germline, CDR1 is MNHNS and CDR2 SASEGT. CDR3 protein: CASSDGDRGFGGYTF. The CDR3 region has the DNA TGTGCCAGCAGTGACGGGGACAGGGGTTTCGGTGGCTACACCTTC.

This clonotype was observed at least ten times. This chain uses TRBV5-1 with TRBJ1-2; 7 bases match TRBD1. This CDR3 has 14 amino acids. Germline CDR1 and CDR2: SGHRS and YFSETQ. The trim removed 0 bases at V and 5 bases at J, leaving 4 bases unmatched. The CDR3 DNA reads TGCGCCAGCAGCTTGGAGCGGGGACAGTATGGCTACACCTTC. This codes for CASSLERGQYGYTF.

This clonotype was seen at least ten times. Mismatch with germline at one junction end may stem from a read error. This rearrangement joins TRBV28 to TRBJ1-2; TRBD1 matches 8 bases. From germline, CDR1 is MDHEN and CDR2 SYDVKM. CDR3 length equals 14 residues. The chain's CDR3 is CASSLSGGDYGYTF. The CDR3 bases are TGTGCCAGCAGCTTATCAGGGGGCGACTATGGCTACACCTTC.

This clonotype has ten or more counts. The chain joins TRBV28 to TRBJ2-3; D is possibly TRBD1 or TRBD2 (5 bases each). V shed 2 bases and J shed 4 bases, with 25 bases lying between them. The germline V gene encodes CDR1 MDHEN and CDR2 SYDVKM. The CDR3 is 19 residues long. The CDR3 loop is CASSLETTPAFGDADTQYF. DNA of the CDR3: TGTGCCAGCAGTTTAGAGACGACACCGGCATTCGGGGACGCAGATACGCAGTATTTT.

This clonotype was recorded many times. The V gene is TRBV6-1, the J gene TRBJ1-3; no clear D. The CDR3 consists of 12 residues. From germline, CDR1 is MNHNS and CDR2 SASEGT. The V and J ends lost 6 bases and 5 bases respectively, with 8 bases between them. The CDR3, as DNA: TGTGCCAGCAGGGCAGCAAGAAACACCATATATTTT. Translating gives CASRAARNTIYF.

This clonotype was counted at least ten times. This chain joins TRBV12-3 or TRBV12-4 and TRBJ2-3; 12 bases fit TRBD2. The CDR3 contains 15 residues. Trimming at V came to 5 bases and at J to 5 bases, leaving 5 bases not matched to a gene. CDR3 sequence: CASSPPSGGGDTQYF. CDR3 nucleotides: TGTGCCAGCAGTCCCCCTAGCGGGGGGGGAGATACGCAGTATTTT.